What follows are 21 T cell receptor beta chains derived from one specimen sequenced in a study of blood T cell repertoires in COVID-19. Produced via immunoSEQ multiplex PCR; TCRdb's table is partial and in-frame only. The profile shows under 250,000 clones, 82% of them singletons. Sequencing input: peripheral blood. All receptors derive from a woman between 65 and 79 years old with COVID-19, enrolled during active disease.

This clone was seen once. J is TRBJ1-4 and V is TRBV5-5, with TRBD1 as a possible D gene (5 bases). Between the trimmed V and J ends, which lost 5 bases and 3 bases, there was a span of 14 bases. The CDR3 covers 15 residues. Germline loops: CDR1 SGHKS, CDR2 YYEKEE (reference sequence). Written as DNA, the CDR3 is TGTGCCAGCAGTTTCCAGGGTGATTCTAATGAAAAACTGTTTTTT. Its translation: CASSFQGDSNEKLFF.

J is TRBJ1-3 and V is TRBV9; D is uncertain. CDR3 length equals 13 residues. Trimming removed 0 bases at V and 1 base at J, with 2 bases between. The germline V gene has CDR1 SGDLS and CDR2 YYNGEE. DNA for the CDR3: TGTGCCAGCAGCGTAGCATCTGGAAACACCATATATTTT. As protein: CASSVASGNTIYF. The whole variable domain, remainder taken from reference TRBV9 and TRBJ1-3, is DSGVTQTPKHLITATGQRVTLRCSPRSGDLSVYWYQQSLDQGLQFLIQYYNGEERAKGNILERFSAQQFPDLHSELNLSSLELGDSALYFCASSVASGNTIYFGEGSWLTVV.

This clone was recorded once. This chain connects TRBV7-2 to TRBJ1-1, with TRBD1 matching over 9 bases. The CDR3 runs 14 residues. Germline-derived CDR1 and CDR2 are SGHTA and FQGNSA. The V segment lost 6 bases and the J segment 1 base; nucleotides outside the gene matches: 3. For the CDR3, the DNA is TGTGCCAGCAGTATACAGGGGGCGAACACTGAAGCTTTCTTT. This encodes CASSIQGANTEAFF.

The chain combines TRBV29-1 with TRBJ1-5; the D is unclear. Trimming stripped 5 bases from V and 0 bases from J, with 14 bases between. Per the germline V gene, CDR1 is SQVTM and CDR2 is ANQGSEA. CDR3 length equals 15 residues. CDR3 nucleotide sequence: TGCAGCGTTTCTAAATCACCGTATAGCAATCAGCCCCAGCATTTT. The encoded protein is CSVSKSPYSNQPQHF.

This clone was observed a few times. Relative to the germline gene, one junction end is altered; a read error may explain this. CDR3 region: CASSLLGTGWGF. The CDR3 coding sequence is TGTGCCAGCAGCTTACTTGGGACAGGGTGGGGCTTC. The V and J genes are TRBV7-8 and TRBJ2-7, with TRBD1 matching over 9 bases. CDR1 SGHVS and CDR2 FQNEAQ come from the germline V gene. CDR3 size: 12 residues.

This rearrangement joins TRBV10-3 to TRBJ1-2; the match to TRBD1 covers 12 bases. The J segment lost 4 bases and the V segment lost 8 bases, leaving 11 bases of the junction unmatched. Germline V lookup: CDR1 ENHRY, CDR2 SYGVKD. The CDR3 spans 16 residues. CDR3 in DNA: TGTGCCATCGGGACAGGGGGCAATGGGGTGGTCTATGGCTACACCTTC. The encoded protein is CAIGTGGNGVVYGYTF.

V and J are TRBV25-1 and TRBJ2-5; 9 positions match TRBD2. Trimming at V came to 4 bases and at J to 4 bases, leaving 10 bases not matched to a gene. Germline assignment: CDR1 MGHDK and CDR2 SYGVNS. The CDR3 extends over 16 amino acids. CDR3 nucleotides: TGTGCCAGCAGTGCTGGGGCGGGAGGGTACCGAGAGACCCAGTACTTC. It encodes CASSAGAGGYRETQYF.

V gene TRBV19 combines with J gene TRBJ2-1; D is uncertain. The CDR3 extends over 14 amino acids. Trimming took off 7 bases at V and 0 bases at J, with 10 bases between the two ends. Germline V gives CDR1 LNHDA, CDR2 SQIVND (reference sequence). CDR3 in DNA: TGTGCCAGTAAGGCGGCTAGCTCCTACAATGAGCAGTTCTTC. Amino acids: CASKAASSYNEQFF.

The gene calls are TRBV6-1 and TRBJ2-1; 9 bases map to TRBD1. CDR3 size: 15 residues. Germline CDR1 is MNHNS and CDR2 is SASEGT. J was trimmed by 4 bases and V by 3 bases; bases with no gene match: 4. This CDR3 is CASSDSGQGYNEQFF. For the CDR3, the DNA is TGTGCCAGCAGTGATTCGGGACAGGGATACAATGAGCAGTTCTTC.

The sample holds one count of this clone. The chain links TRBV3-1 (or the pseudogene TRBV3-2) to TRBJ1-6; D might be TRBD1 (5 bases). The CDR3 loop spans 14 amino acids. Trimming stripped 7 bases from V and 9 bases from J, with 16 bases between. Germline CDR1 is LGHDT and CDR2 is YNNKEL (reference sequence). CDR3 protein: CASTGGTMSSPLHF. The CDR3, as DNA: TGTGCCAGCACCGGAGGGACTATGAGTTCACCCCTCCACTTT.

V and J are TRBV7-9 and TRBJ2-4, with 11 bases fitting TRBD2. Germline V gene lookup returns CDR1 SEHNR and CDR2 FQNEAQ (reference sequence). Trimming at V came to 1 base and at J to 8 bases, leaving 16 bases not matched to a gene. The CDR3 length is 19 residues. CDR3 protein: CASSLGLAGGPGLSHIQYF. CDR3 in DNA: TGTGCCAGCAGCTTAGGTCTAGCGGGAGGCCCCGGGTTGTCGCACATTCAGTACTTC.

Concerning this clone itself: Other DNA sequences in the sample encode the same CDR3. The chain uses TRBV5-1 and TRBJ1-4; D gene ambiguous. CDR1 and CDR2 from the germline V gene are SGHRS and YFSETQ. The CDR3 is 14 amino acids. The V end was cut by 0 bases, the J end by 4 bases, with 7 bases between. CDR3: CASSLGAGNEKLFF. The CDR3 nucleotides are TGCGCCAGCAGCTTGGGAGCTGGTAATGAAAAACTGTTTTTT.

The chain carries TRBV12-3 or TRBV12-4 and TRBJ1-2; no reliable D call. This CDR3 spans 11 amino acids. The V end lost 2 bases, the J end lost 12 bases, and 10 bases lay between the germline ends. The CDR3 sequence: CASSLTGRDTF. The DNA of the CDR3 is TGTGCCAGCAGTTTAACCGGGAGGGACACCTTC.

The chain couples TRBV18 to TRBJ2-3; 7 bases agree with TRBD2. Germline CDR1 reads KGHSH; CDR2 reads LQKENI. The CDR3 is 16 amino acids. J gave up 4 bases and V 1 base, and 8 bases lay outside the gene matches. The chain's CDR3 is CASSPLTGGRSDTQYF. The CDR3 DNA reads as TGTGCCAGCTCACCACTTACTGGCGGGAGATCAGATACGCAGTATTTT.

V gene TRBV28 combines with J gene TRBJ2-5; D is unclear. V lost 5 bases and J 5 bases, leaving 9 bases between the germline ends. This CDR3 contains 12 residues. Germline CDR1 reads MDHEN; CDR2 reads SYDVKM. This CDR3 reads CASSPQVETQYF. The CDR3 bases are TGTGCCAGCAGTCCCCAGGTGGAGACCCAGTACTTC.

The V gene is TRBV3-1 (or the pseudogene TRBV3-2), the J gene TRBJ2-7; 10 nucleotides agree with TRBD1. V shed 4 bases and J 3 bases; nucleotides not matched to a gene: 6. The CDR3 spans 15 residues. In germline, CDR1 is LGHDT, CDR2 YNNKEL (reference sequence). CDR3 region: CASSRTGTGDYEQYF. The CDR3 region has the DNA TGTGCCAGCAGCCGGACCGGGACAGGGGACTACGAGCAGTACTTC.

The chain combines TRBV5-4 with TRBJ2-5; 14 bases line up with TRBD2. Germline-derived CDR1 and CDR2 are SGHNT and YYREEE (reference sequence). With 4 bases clipped from V and 5 bases from J, the junction kept 7 bases outside the gene matches. The CDR3 has 16 residues. CDR3 sequence: CASSAGTSGSGETQYF. The CDR3 coding sequence is TGTGCCAGCAGCGCCGGGACTAGCGGGAGTGGCGAGACCCAGTACTTC. The full variable domain, in which reference TRBV5-4 and TRBJ2-5 provide the parts outside the CDR3, is ETGVTQSPTHLIKTRGQQVTLRCSSQSGHNTVSWYQQALGQGPQFIFQYYREEENGRGNFPPRFSGLQFPNYSSELNVNALELDDSALYLCASSAGTSGSGETQYFGPGTRLLVL.

This chain joins TRBV10-3 and TRBJ1-1; TRBD1 agrees at 7 bases. The CDR3 has 13 amino acids. CDR1 and CDR2 (germline): ENHRY, SYGVKD. The V and J ends lost 8 bases and 5 bases, in that order; junction bases with no gene match: 8. CDR3 residues: CAIGKGTDTEAFF. The CDR3 bases are TGTGCCATCGGTAAGGGGACAGATACTGAAGCTTTCTTT.

This clone was counted a single time. The genes are TRBV7-2 and TRBJ2-5; D possibly corresponds to TRBD1 (5 bases). The CDR3 runs 17 residues. Looked up from germline, CDR1 is SGHTA and CDR2 is FQGNSA. The V end lost 1 base, the J end lost 2 bases, and 17 bases lay between the germline ends. The CDR3: CASSLGPPGNLQETQYF. In DNA, the CDR3 is TGTGCCAGCAGCTTAGGGCCCCCAGGGAACCTGCAAGAGACCCAGTACTTC.

V is TRBV29-1 and J is TRBJ2-3; 9 bases are a match to TRBD1. V dropped 5 bases and J dropped 3; count of bases not matched to a gene: 9. This CDR3 contains 15 residues. Germline CDR1 is SQVTM and CDR2 is ANQGSEA. Here the CDR3 reads CSVRQLGQGTDTQYF. As DNA, the CDR3 is TGCAGCGTTCGTCAATTGGGACAGGGAACAGATACGCAGTATTTT.

The V and J genes are TRBV16 and TRBJ2-1; D possibly corresponds to TRBD2 (5 bases). The CDR3 loop spans 15 amino acids. V lost 2 bases, J lost 2 bases, and 10 bases lay in between. CDR1 is KGHSY and CDR2 is FQNENV in the germline V gene. CDR3 sequence: CASSQPHGTYNEQFF. CDR3 in DNA: TGTGCCAGCAGCCAACCACACGGGACCTACAATGAGCAGTTCTTC. Complete variable domain (other parts from reference TRBV16 and TRBJ2-1): GEEVAQTPKHLVRGEGQKAKLYCAPIKGHSYVFWYQQVLKNEFKFLISFQNENVFDETGMPKERFSAKCLPNSPCSLEIQATKLEDSAVYFCASSQPHGTYNEQFFGPGTRLTVL.